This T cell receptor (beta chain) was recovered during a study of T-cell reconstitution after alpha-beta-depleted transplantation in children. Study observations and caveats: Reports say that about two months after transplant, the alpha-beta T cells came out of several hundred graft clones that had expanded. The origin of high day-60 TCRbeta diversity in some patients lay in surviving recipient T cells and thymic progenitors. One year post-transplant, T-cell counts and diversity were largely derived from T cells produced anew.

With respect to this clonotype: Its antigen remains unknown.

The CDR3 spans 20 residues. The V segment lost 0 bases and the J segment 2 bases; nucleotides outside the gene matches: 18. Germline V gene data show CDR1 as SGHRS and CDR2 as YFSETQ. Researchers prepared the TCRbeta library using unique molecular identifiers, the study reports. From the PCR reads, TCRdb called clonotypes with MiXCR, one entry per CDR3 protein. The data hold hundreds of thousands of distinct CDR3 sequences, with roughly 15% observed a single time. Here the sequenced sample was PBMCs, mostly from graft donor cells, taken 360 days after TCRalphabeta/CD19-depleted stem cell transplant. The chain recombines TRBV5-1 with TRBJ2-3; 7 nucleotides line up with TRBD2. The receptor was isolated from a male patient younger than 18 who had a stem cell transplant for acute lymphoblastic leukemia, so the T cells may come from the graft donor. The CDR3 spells CASSLVAPLKTGGPTDTQYF. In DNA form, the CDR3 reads TGCGCCAGCAGCTTGGTAGCCCCCCTAAAAACGGGAGGACCCACAGATACGCAGTATTTT.